The clone carrying this T cell receptor beta chain was recorded a few times. What it recognizes is unknown. Clones were sequenced by immunoSEQ multiplex PCR, and TCRdb holds only the in-frame ones, with some missing. The sample includes 45,000 to 60,000 clones, approximately 80% of them seen just once. This specimen comes from a study of radiotherapy plus CTLA-4 blockade in lung cancer. Germline CDR1 GTSNPN, CDR2 SVGIG (reference sequence). The CDR3 is made up of 15 amino acids. After removal of 3 bases from V and 4 bases from J, the junction contained 8 bases not matched to a gene. In chemo-refractory metastatic non-small-cell lung cancer, patients got ipilimumab CTLA-4 blockade together with focal radiation. Study-level results: Clones derived from tumor TCRs expanded in blood after radiotherapy plus ipilimumab. Reported findings show early blood T cell clone dynamics, with interferon-beta, best predicted response.

The source was peripheral blood, collected from a patient treated with radiotherapy plus ipilimumab. This clonotype was sampled from a human donor with non-small cell lung cancer whose response to radiotherapy plus ipilimumab could not be evaluated. This rearrangement joins TRBV30 to TRBJ2-2, with 7 bases matching TRBD2. CDR3 DNA: TGTGCCTGGAGACTATGGGGGGGAAGCACCGGGGAGCTGTTTTTT. Translated, it gives CAWRLWGGSTGELFF.